This TCR beta chain was sequenced for a study of lymphopenia after photon versus proton radiotherapy. TCRdb's table, derived via immunoSEQ multiplex PCR, lists solely in-frame clones and lacks some. The sample contains 15,000 or so clones, approximately 91% of which appear only once. Trimming took off 4 bases at V and 7 bases at J, with 20 bases between the two ends. Germline V gene lookup returns CDR1 LGHNA and CDR2 YSLEER. The CDR3 is 16 amino acids. The starting material was peripheral blood, obtained from a patient treated with proton-based radiotherapy. The origin of this receptor is a woman aged 55-70 years with cholangiocarcinoma. Some clones in this sample may be carry-over from other donors' samples. The chain couples TRBV4-3 to TRBJ2-1; D tentatively fits TRBD1 or TRBD2 (6 bases each). The CDR3 region has the DNA TGCGCCAGCAGCCTATCTTATTCCAGGGGAGGTAATGAGCAGTTCTTC. Amino acid sequence: CASSLSYSRGGNEQFF.